A single sample gave rise to the 27 T cell receptor beta chains below, sequenced in a study of cytomegalovirus exposure and HLA in healthy donors. With 60 Vbeta and 13 Jbeta primers, the PCR was carried out. The table came from immunoSEQ multiplex PCR; TCRdb's copy has only in-frame clones and leaves some out. Of roughly 100,000 clones detected, roughly three quarters appear once; the ten largest clones hold around 9.6%. Sequencing was performed on PBMCs. The receptors were sampled from a male donor in good health and CMV-seropositive.

This clone showed up just once. The J gene is TRBJ2-1, the V gene TRBV4-3, with TRBD2 as a possible D gene (6 bases). V was cut by 5 bases and J by 4 bases, with 15 bases left in between. The germline V gene has CDR1 LGHNA and CDR2 YSLEER. The CDR3 sequence is 15 residues long. In DNA, the CDR3 is TGCGCCAGCAGCGGAATACTAGCCCCGTACAATGAGCAGTTCTTC. It translates to CASSGILAPYNEQFF.

In its sample, this clone is large (0.1 to 1%). CDR3 protein: CASSPGTGYEQFF. In nucleotides, the CDR3 is TGTGCCAGCTCACCAGGGACAGGTTACGAGCAGTTCTTC. V and J are TRBV18 and TRBJ2-1, with 8 bases fitting TRBD1. After removal of 2 bases from V and 10 bases from J, the junction contained 4 bases not matched to a gene. The CDR3 covers 13 residues. The germline V gene has CDR1 KGHSH and CDR2 LQKENI.

The chain links TRBV29-1 to TRBJ2-7; the match to TRBD1 covers 11 bases. Losses at the gene ends were 7 bases for V and 5 bases for J; bases not matched to a gene: 7. This CDR3 contains 13 residues. Germline V gives CDR1 SQVTM, CDR2 ANQGSEA. Here the CDR3 DNA reads TGCAGCGCACTAGGACAGGGGGCCCACGAGCAGTACTTC. Amino acids: CSALGQGAHEQYF.

The V and J genes are TRBV6-5 and TRBJ2-3, with no clear D. This CDR3 is built from 15 residues. Between the trimmed V and J ends, which lost 2 bases and 0 bases, there was a span of 9 bases. The germline CDR1 and CDR2 sequences are MNHEY and SVGAGI. CDR3 in amino acids: CASSYRRRSTDTQYF. For the CDR3, the DNA is TGTGCCAGCAGTTACCGGCGGAGAAGCACAGATACGCAGTATTTT.

J is TRBJ2-1 and V is TRBV7-2, with a weak D call TRBD2 (6 bases). Germline lookup yields CDR1 SGHTA and CDR2 FQGNSA. The V and J ends lost 1 base and 1 base respectively, with 8 bases between them. This CDR3 region has 15 residues. CDR3 sequence: CASSLGGTSYNEQFF. In DNA, the CDR3 is TGTGCCAGCAGCTTAGGCGGGACTTCCTACAATGAGCAGTTCTTC.

The chain uses TRBV6-5 and TRBJ2-1; TRBD2 is a possible D gene (6 bases). The CDR3 consists of 15 residues. The germline V and J ends were trimmed by 5 bases and 0 bases, with 11 bases remaining between them. Germline CDR1 MNHEY, CDR2 SVGAGI. Written as DNA, the CDR3 is TGTGCCAGCAGTCGTAGCGGAAGCTCCTACAATGAGCAGTTCTTC. It yields the protein CASSRSGSSYNEQFF.

This clone occurred a few times. The rearrangement links TRBV7-2 to TRBJ1-5; D unresolved. CDR1 SGHTA and CDR2 FQGNSA come from the germline V gene. The CDR3 runs 14 residues. V shed 2 bases and J shed 1 base, with 6 bases lying between them. The DNA of the CDR3 is TGTGCCAGCAGCTTATCTGAGAGCAATCAGCCCCAGCATTTT. This gives the protein CASSLSESNQPQHF.

V usage is TRBV7-2 and J usage is TRBJ1-1; a possible D gene is TRBD1 (5 bases). This CDR3 comprises 14 residues. Germline V lookup: CDR1 SGHTA, CDR2 FQGNSA. V was clipped by 0 bases and J by 8 bases, with 13 bases between them. The CDR3, as DNA: TGTGCCAGCAGCTTAGCAGGCGCGCGGGGGGAAGCTTTCTTT. This codes for CASSLAGARGEAFF. Full variable domain (remainder filled in from reference TRBV7-2 and TRBJ1-1): GAGVSQSPSNKVTEKGKDVELRCDPISGHTALYWYRQSLGQGLEFLIYFQGNSAPDKSGLPSDRFSAERTGGSVSTLTIQRTQQEDSAVYLCASSLAGARGEAFFGQGTRLTVV.

The rearrangement links TRBV2 to TRBJ2-7, with D possibly matching TRBD2 (6 bases). This CDR3 region has 14 residues. CDR1 is SNHLY and CDR2 is FYNNEI in the germline V gene. V was pared by 7 bases and J by 4 bases, with 17 bases between. CDR3 coding DNA: TGTGCCAGCACTCCGACTAGATCGCCTTACGAGCAGTACTTC. This codes for CASTPTRSPYEQYF.

The rearrangement joins TRBV5-1 to TRBJ2-1, with 13 bases that match TRBD2. The CDR3 spans 16 residues. The J segment lost 7 bases and the V segment lost 0 bases, leaving 4 bases of the junction unmatched. CDR1 is SGHRS and CDR2 is YFSETQ in the germline V gene. This CDR3 is CASSLGTSGSLNEQFF. In DNA, the CDR3 is TGCGCCAGCAGCTTGGGGACTAGCGGGAGTCTGAATGAGCAGTTCTTC. The full variable domain, in which reference TRBV5-1 and TRBJ2-1 provide the parts outside the CDR3, is KAGVTQTPRYLIKTRGQQVTLSCSPISGHRSVSWYQQTPGQGLQFLFEYFSETQRNKGNFPGRFSGRQFSNSRSEMNVSTLELGDSALYLCASSLGTSGSLNEQFFGPGTRLTVL.

This chain uses TRBV6-1 with TRBJ2-7, with D maybe TRBD1 (6 bases). V shed 7 bases and J shed 6 bases, with 16 bases lying between them. The CDR3 runs to 13 residues. The V gene's germline CDR1 is MNHNS and CDR2 SASEGT. CDR3 in amino acids: CASNKGVLAEQYF. CDR3 nucleotides: TGTGCCAGCAATAAGGGGGTCTTGGCCGAGCAGTACTTC.

This chain connects TRBV6-5 to TRBJ1-5; 7 nucleotides line up with TRBD1. This CDR3 region has 13 residues. The ends lost 6 bases at V and 5 bases at J; junction bases unmatched: 4. CDR1 is MNHEY and CDR2 is SVGAGI in the germline V gene. The CDR3 reads CASRPDRDQPQHF. The CDR3 bases are TGTGCCAGCAGACCCGACAGGGATCAGCCCCAGCATTTT.

The rearrangement links TRBV7-2 to TRBJ2-3, with 13 positions matching TRBD2. The V gene end was trimmed by 4 bases and the J gene end by 5 bases; junction bases not matched to a gene: 6. Per germline, CDR1 SGHTA and CDR2 FQGNSA. This CDR3 is 16 amino acids long. The CDR3, as DNA: TGTGCCAGCAGCTCTGGGACTAGCGGGATCGGAGATACGCAGTATTTT. Translating it yields CASSSGTSGIGDTQYF. The complete variable domain, with remaining parts taken from reference TRBV7-2 and TRBJ2-3, reads GAGVSQSPSNKVTEKGKDVELRCDPISGHTALYWYRQSLGQGLEFLIYFQGNSAPDKSGLPSDRFSAERTGGSVSTLTIQRTQQEDSAVYLCASSSGTSGIGDTQYFGPGTRLTVL.

The rearrangement links TRBV27 to TRBJ2-3; D ambiguous. Germline V gives CDR1 MNHEY, CDR2 SMNVEV (reference sequence). The CDR3 has 15 amino acids. The germline V and J ends were trimmed by 4 bases and 10 bases, with 21 bases remaining between them. The CDR3 DNA is TGTGCCAGCAGTTCCCCCCCGGGTAGAGCCCGGGCGCAGTATTTT. Protein product: CASSSPPGRARAQYF.

This chain joins TRBV9 and TRBJ1-2; TRBD1 matches 8 bases. J was trimmed by 7 bases and V by 6 bases; bases with no gene match: 8. Germline V gene lookup returns CDR1 SGDLS and CDR2 YYNGEE. This CDR3 contains 13 residues. The CDR3: CASNPQGAGGYTF. The CDR3 nucleotides read TGTGCCAGCAACCCTCAGGGGGCGGGTGGCTACACCTTC.

The rearrangement links TRBV28 to TRBJ1-5; 7 nucleotides align to TRBD1. Germline values: CDR1 MDHEN, CDR2 SYDVKM. The J segment lost 0 bases and the V segment lost 4 bases, leaving 9 bases of the junction unmatched. CDR3 size: 17 residues. CDR3 amino acids: CASSYRGIMFSNQPQHF. In DNA form, the CDR3 reads TGTGCCAGCAGTTACAGGGGTATAATGTTTAGCAATCAGCCCCAGCATTTT.

V usage is TRBV4-1 and J usage is TRBJ2-7, with TRBD1 as a possible D gene (6 bases). V was clipped by 3 bases and J by 3 bases, with 15 bases between them. CDR3 size: 15 residues. Germline V gives CDR1 MGHRA, CDR2 YSYEKL. The CDR3 nucleotides read TGCGCCAGCAGCCAGGCAGGGGAAATAAGCTACGAGCAGTACTTC. Its protein product is CASSQAGEISYEQYF.

To note about this clone: One junction end does not reproduce the germline sequence, and a read error may be involved. The rearrangement uses TRBV5-5 and TRBJ2-5; 8 bases are a match to TRBD1. The germline V gene encodes CDR1 SGHKS and CDR2 YYEKEE (reference sequence). This CDR3 contains 16 residues. The CDR3 protein is CASSHTDRGGGETQYF. The CDR3 DNA sequence: TGCGCCAGCAGCCATACCGACAGGGGAGGCGGGGAGACCCAGTACTTC.

The chain is built from TRBV7-3 and TRBJ2-1, with 7 nucleotides matching TRBD2. Germline CDR1 reads SGHTA; CDR2 reads FQGTGA. This CDR3 is built from 18 residues. J gave up 2 bases and V 1 base, and 11 bases lay outside the gene matches. This CDR3 reads CASSLSPSASGPYNEQFF. The DNA of the CDR3 is TGTGCCAGCAGCTTAAGCCCCTCGGCTAGCGGCCCCTACAATGAGCAGTTCTTC.

This clone was counted a few times. The rearrangement uses TRBV2 and TRBJ2-5; TRBD2 might be the D (6 bases). The ends were cut back, 6 bases at V and 2 bases at J, with 13 bases in the middle. Germline V gives CDR1 SNHLY, CDR2 FYNNEI. CDR3 length: 14 amino acids. CDR3 sequence: CASSRLVSQETQYF. CDR3 DNA: TGTGCCAGCAGCCGACTAGTCTCACAAGAGACCCAGTACTTC.

This clone was picked up a small number of times. V usage is TRBV11-3 and J usage is TRBJ2-1; 9 nucleotides agree with TRBD1. After removal of 0 bases from V and 6 bases from J, the junction contained 15 bases not matched to a gene. Germline CDR1 is SGHNT and CDR2 is YENEEA. The CDR3 runs to 19 residues. As DNA, the CDR3 is TGTGCCAGCAGCTTAGATAGCGTGCTCGGGACAGGGATTGGCAATGAGCAGTTCTTC. This translates into CASSLDSVLGTGIGNEQFF.

This chain joins TRBV7-2 and TRBJ1-6, with D possibly matching TRBD1 (6 bases). Germline CDR1 SGHTA, CDR2 FQGNSA. The V gene lost 5 bases and the J gene lost 7 bases, with 9 bases spanning the gap. The CDR3 loop spans 13 amino acids. The CDR3 region has the DNA TGTGCCAGCAGCCCCCAGGGGAATTCACCCCTCCACTTT. Protein sequence: CASSPQGNSPLHF. The whole variable domain, filled in from reference TRBV7-2 and TRBJ1-6, reads GAGVSQSPSNKVTEKGKDVELRCDPISGHTALYWYRQSLGQGLEFLIYFQGNSAPDKSGLPSDRFSAERTGGSVSTLTIQRTQQEDSAVYLCASSPQGNSPLHFGNGTRLTVT.

The V and J genes are TRBV19 and TRBJ2-4; no definite D call. Between the trimmed V and J ends, which lost 5 bases and 0 bases, there was a span of 11 bases. Germline V gives CDR1 LNHDA, CDR2 SQIVND (reference sequence). CDR3 size: 15 residues. The CDR3 sequence: CASSPVRLAKNIQYF. CDR3 DNA: TGTGCCAGTAGTCCCGTCCGTTTAGCCAAAAACATTCAGTACTTC.

The V gene is TRBV10-3, the J gene TRBJ1-6; D ambiguous. Germline CDR1 ENHRY, CDR2 SYGVKD. Trimming stripped 2 bases from V and 7 bases from J, with 12 bases between. The CDR3 runs 15 residues. For the CDR3, the DNA is TGTGCCATCAGTGAGGCGGTACGGAGGAATTCACCCCTCCACTTT. This sequence encodes CAISEAVRRNSPLHF.

The chain uses TRBV7-9 and TRBJ2-5, with D possibly being TRBD1 (6 bases). The DNA end is a closer match to TRBJ2-7, so the J assignment may be wrong. This CDR3 comprises 11 residues. Germline CDR1 reads SEHNR; CDR2 reads FQNEAQ (reference sequence). CDR3 loop: CASSQGSEQYF. CDR3 nucleotides: TGTGCCAGCAGCCAGGGGTCCGAGCAGTACTTC.

This clone showed up just once. The chain carries TRBV7-9 and TRBJ2-7; D may be TRBD2 (6 bases). From germline, CDR1 is SEHNR and CDR2 FQNEAQ (reference sequence). V dropped 5 bases and J dropped 5 bases, with 22 bases sitting between them. The CDR3 length is 16 residues. Here the CDR3 DNA reads TGTGCCAGCAGCCCCCGGGACTCTTTATCTAGAAACGAGCAGTACTTC. Protein sequence: CASSPRDSLSRNEQYF. Complete variable domain (other parts from reference TRBV7-9 and TRBJ2-7): DTGVSQNPRHKITKRGQNVTFRCDPISEHNRLYWYRQTLGQGPEFLTYFQNEAQLEKSRLLSDRFSAERPKGSFSTLEIQRTEQGDSAMYLCASSPRDSLSRNEQYFGPGTRLTVT.

The rearrangement links TRBV19 to TRBJ2-1; 10 bases line up with TRBD1. The germline V gene encodes CDR1 LNHDA and CDR2 SQIVND (reference sequence). This CDR3 is 15 amino acids long. The junction had 8 bases not matched to a gene; V was cut back by 6 bases and J by 6 bases. The CDR3 is CASRARTGGVNEQFF. CDR3 bases: TGTGCCAGTAGAGCGAGGACAGGGGGTGTCAATGAGCAGTTCTTC.